This T cell receptor (beta chain) was captured by sequencing in a study of blood T cell repertoires in COVID-19. On the study more broadly: Sites across the United States, Italy and Spain contributed samples from acute and convalescent COVID-19. PBMCs, B-cell-depleted T cells, or T cells were the source of the cDNA or gDNA that made up the material.

Clinical history reported by participants formed the basis on which cohorts were assigned. Methods used by the authors: How many nucleated cells were present was estimated from reference gene primer amplification. Profiling relied on immunoSEQ multiplex PCR, and the TCRdb table lists in-frame clones only, not all of them. V and J calls plus clone size are reproduced from that table; the DNA served to infer D and trimming. The sample lists over 250,000 clones; around 84% were seen once. The V end lost 1 base, the J end lost 4 bases, and 19 bases lay between the germline ends. This CDR3 spans 17 amino acids. From germline, CDR1 is SGHNT and CDR2 YENEEA.

The chain carries TRBV11-3 and TRBJ1-2, with D unresolved. The receptor was isolated from a man aged 25 to 40 with acute COVID-19. The specimen was PBMCs or T cells enriched from blood (not recorded which). Here the CDR3 DNA reads TGTGCCAGCAGCTTAGTGGCAGGCCCCGGCCACAGCTATGGCTACACCTTC. Its protein product is CASSLVAGPGHSYGYTF.